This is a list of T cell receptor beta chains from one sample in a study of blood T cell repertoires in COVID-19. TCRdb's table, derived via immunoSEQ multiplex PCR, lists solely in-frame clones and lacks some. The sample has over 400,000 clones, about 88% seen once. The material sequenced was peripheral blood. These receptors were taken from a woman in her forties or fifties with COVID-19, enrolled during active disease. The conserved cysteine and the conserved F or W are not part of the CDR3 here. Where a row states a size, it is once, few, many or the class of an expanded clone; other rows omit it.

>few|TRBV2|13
ASHRDSVSNQPQH
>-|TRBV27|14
ASSLYRGWGSYEQY
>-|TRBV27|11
ATVDRAAHTQY
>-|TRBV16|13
ASSTDRSSTDTQY
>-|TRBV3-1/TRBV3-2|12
ASSPNRGSYGYT
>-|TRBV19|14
ASSIVLGQSNSPLH
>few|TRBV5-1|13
ASSPGPQGKGGYT
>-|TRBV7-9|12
ASSLSGGGEPQH
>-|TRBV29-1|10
SVMRSKGGYT
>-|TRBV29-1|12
SALYRTVHYGYT
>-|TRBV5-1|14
ASSLGNRGGGSPLH
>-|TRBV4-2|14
ASSQDGTSGAYEQY
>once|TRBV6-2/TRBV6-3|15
ASSYRAGRALSYEQY
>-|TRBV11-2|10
ASSSGLAEQF
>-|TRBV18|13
ASSPSVRANEKLF
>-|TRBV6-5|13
ASSVGQDYSYEQY
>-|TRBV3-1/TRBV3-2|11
ASSPTGVLEQY
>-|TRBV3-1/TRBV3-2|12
ASSGDRGFYEQY
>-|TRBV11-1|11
ASRQGARSEAF
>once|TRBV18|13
ASSPGTGGAGELF